One TCR beta chain is described in this entry. Its antigen remains unknown. The source of the sample is a study of blood T cells in healthy people across ages. Study conclusions and caveats: Percentage of naive T cells showed a strong correlation with TCR beta diversity.

Germline V gene lookup returns CDR1 SGHVS and CDR2 FNYEAQ. Trimming left V 3 bases short and J 7 bases short, with 16 bases between. There are 14 residues in the CDR3. It was with a sample-barcoded 5' primer and a J-beta primer mix that a second PCR of roughly 7 to 12 cycles was run. Each cDNA molecule carried a tag from a template-switch adaptor that contained 12 random nucleotides. TCRdb re-derived calls from the 5' RACE reads in MiXCR, one entry per CDR3 protein. The table lists about 1.4 million distinct CDR3 sequences, approximately 59% of them singletons. The sequenced sample consisted of blood. The chain joins TRBV7-6 to TRBJ2-7; no firm D call. The receptor's source is a man in his late teens or twenties in good health. CDR3 amino acids: CASSFQAPLNEQYF. CDR3 bases: TGTGCCAGCAGCTTCCAAGCGCCCCTTAATGAGCAGTACTTC.